The TCR beta chain under discussion was sequenced for a study of blood T cell repertoires in COVID-19. The assay was immunoSEQ multiplex PCR, and TCRdb's table has in-frame clones only and misses some. The table has 250,000 to 350,000 clones, 89% seen once; the top ten hold less than 3%. The germline V gene has CDR1 MGHRA and CDR2 YSYEKL. V shed 4 bases and J 0 bases; nucleotides not matched to a gene: 14. This CDR3 has 18 residues. Exposed participants came across a COVID-19 case within 2 weeks before study entry. This TCR came from a woman in her forties or fifties who had been exposed to COVID-19. The sequencing sample was made of PBMCs or T cells enriched from blood (not recorded which). The chain carries TRBV4-1 and TRBJ2-7; 8 bases match TRBD2. DNA for the CDR3: TGCGCCAGCAGCCCACAACCCTATAGCGGGGATAACTCCTACGAGCAGTACTTC. It translates to CASSPQPYSGDNSYEQYF.